A single sample gave rise to the 22 T cell receptor beta chains below, sequenced in a study of response to subunit inactivated influenza vaccine. Using its own MiXCR run on the RT-PCR reads, TCRdb lists one record per CDR3 protein. The sample yields around 790,000 distinct CDR3 sequences, approximately 21% seen once. Sequencing was performed on PBMCs from blood, taken about 5 days after vaccination. The receptors here all came from a man aged 45 to 65 who received an inactivated influenza vaccine.

The CDR3 spells CSGPRQANYGYTF. The CDR3 DNA follows: TGCAGTGGCCCCCGGCAGGCTAACTATGGCTACACCTTC. The chain joins TRBV20-1 to TRBJ1-2; no clear D gene. There are 13 residues in the CDR3. Germline CDR1 is DFQATT and CDR2 is SNEGSKA (reference sequence). Between the trimmed V and J ends, which lost 7 bases and 0 bases, there was a span of 12 bases.

The genes are TRBV9 and TRBJ1-1; TRBD1 is a possible D gene (6 bases). Trimming cost V 3 bases and J 4 bases, with 16 bases left between them. In germline, CDR1 is SGDLS, CDR2 YYNGEE. The CDR3 is 15 residues long. CDR3 region: CASSGGPKGGTEAFF. In DNA form, the CDR3 reads TGTGCCAGCAGCGGGGGGCCCAAAGGAGGCACTGAAGCTTTCTTT. Complete variable domain (other parts from reference TRBV9 and TRBJ1-1): DSGVTQTPKHLITATGQRVTLRCSPRSGDLSVYWYQQSLDQGLQFLIQYYNGEERAKGNILERFSAQQFPDLHSELNLSSLELGDSALYFCASSGGPKGGTEAFFGQGTRLTVV.

The chain links TRBV12-3 or TRBV12-4 to TRBJ2-2, with a tentative D call TRBD1 (6 bases). CDR3 size: 14 residues. Trimming removed 4 bases at V and 5 bases at J, with 11 bases between. The CDR3 DNA sequence: TGTGCCAGCAGTTCCGGGACAAAGACCGGGGAGCTGTTTTTT. This sequence encodes CASSSGTKTGELFF.

J is TRBJ2-7 and V is TRBV4-1; tentatively, D is TRBD1 (5 bases). CDR1 is MGHRA, CDR2 YSYEKL, per germline. V was shortened by 5 bases and J by 3 bases, with 17 bases between the two germline ends. The CDR3 extends over 15 amino acids. The CDR3 DNA reads as TGCGCCAGCAGCAATGGACAAGCCTTTAACTACGAGCAGTACTTC. It codes for CASSNGQAFNYEQYF.

The rearrangement joins TRBV6-1 to TRBJ2-1, with 8 positions matching TRBD1. This CDR3 has 13 residues. CDR1 and CDR2 (germline): MNHNS, SASEGT. After removal of 6 bases from V and 6 bases from J, the junction contained 4 bases not matched to a gene. The CDR3 region has the DNA TGTGCCAGCAGAGGACAGGGTCCCAATGAGCAGTTCTTC. Protein sequence: CASRGQGPNEQFF.

This rearrangement joins TRBV6-2 or TRBV6-3 to TRBJ2-7, with a possible D match to TRBD2 (6 bases). Germline V gene lookup returns CDR1 MNHEY and CDR2 SVGEGT. The CDR3 sequence is 15 residues long. Trimming stripped 10 bases from V and 3 bases from J, with 22 bases between. The DNA for the CDR3 is TGTGCCACCACGGAAGGGAGGCTAGAAGACTACGAGCAGTACTTC. It specifies CATTEGRLEDYEQYF.

The chain carries TRBV5-6 and TRBJ2-5, with 8 bases that match TRBD1. The germline CDR1 and CDR2 sequences are SGHDT and YYEEEE. Trimming at V came to 2 bases and at J to 5 bases, leaving 5 bases not matched to a gene. CDR3 size: 14 residues. In DNA, the CDR3 is TGTGCCAGCAGCTTCCCAGGGGGCTTGGAGACCCAGTACTTC. Its translation: CASSFPGGLETQYF.

V gene TRBV6-4 combines with J gene TRBJ2-3; 16 nucleotides line up with TRBD2. CDR1 is MRHNA and CDR2 is SNTAGT in the germline V gene. CDR3 size: 18 residues. With 5 bases clipped from V and 5 bases from J, the junction kept 10 bases outside the gene matches. The CDR3 nucleotides are TGTGCCAGCAGTCTACCCGGGACTAGCGGGGGGGCTGAAGATACGCAGTATTTT. This codes for CASSLPGTSGGAEDTQYF.

This clonotype was observed a few times. The V gene is TRBV4-2, the J gene TRBJ2-1; possibly TRBD2 for D (6 bases). This CDR3 comprises 19 residues. V was clipped by 2 bases and J by 1 base, with 21 bases between them. Germline V gene lookup returns CDR1 LGHNA and CDR2 YNFKEQ. CDR3 nucleotides: TGTGCCAGCAGCCAAACGGTTTACGGGGGATCAGTTTCCTACAATGAGCAGTTCTTC. It translates to CASSQTVYGGSVSYNEQFF.

The chain links TRBV20-1 to TRBJ2-3; D possibly corresponds to TRBD2 (5 bases). V was trimmed by 5 bases and J by 1 base, leaving 16 bases between them. The CDR3 extends over 15 amino acids. CDR1 and CDR2 from the germline V gene are DFQATT and SNEGSKA (reference sequence). The CDR3 here is CSAPLTGLRTDTQYF. In DNA, the CDR3 is TGCAGTGCTCCCCTAACGGGGTTACGCACAGATACGCAGTATTTT.

This chain joins TRBV11-2 and TRBJ2-3; D might be TRBD1 or TRBD2, each matching 6 bases. Germline CDR1 and CDR2: SGHAT and FQNNGV. V gave up 4 bases and J gave up 2 bases, with 13 bases separating them. The CDR3 is 15 amino acids. The CDR3 coding sequence is TGTGCCAGCAGCTGGGGGGCGGGGTTCACAGATACGCAGTATTTT. Protein: CASSWGAGFTDTQYF.

Many counts were recorded for this clonotype. The chain couples TRBV7-9 to TRBJ2-7, with unresolved D. Trimming took 2 bases from V and 2 from J, leaving 4 bases between them. The CDR3 loop spans 12 amino acids. Germline V CDR1 and CDR2: SEHNR, FQNEAQ (reference sequence). CDR3 sequence: CASSLNPYEQYF. As DNA, the CDR3 is TGTGCCAGCAGCTTAAACCCCTACGAGCAGTACTTC.

The CDR3 bases are TGTGCCAGCAGTTCATTCTACAGGGGGTCCACAGATACGCAGTATTTT. Translation gives CASSSFYRGSTDTQYF. This chain links TRBV28 with TRBJ2-3; TRBD1 aligns across 8 bases. Germline CDR1 and CDR2: MDHEN and SYDVKM. CDR3 size: 16 residues. The V gene end was trimmed by 4 bases and the J gene end by 2 bases; junction bases not matched to a gene: 8. The full variable domain, in which reference TRBV28 and TRBJ2-3 provide the parts outside the CDR3, is DVKVTQSSRYLVKRTGEKVFLECVQDMDHENMFWYRQDPGLGLRLIYFSYDVKMKEKGDIPEGYSVSREKKERFSLILESASTNQTSMYLCASSSFYRGSTDTQYFGPGTRLTVL.

The chain uses TRBV5-1 and TRBJ1-3; TRBD1 matches 12 bases. The germline gives CDR1 SGHRS, CDR2 YFSETQ. The CDR3 covers 16 residues. The V gene end was trimmed by 4 bases and the J gene end by 4 bases; junction bases not matched to a gene: 6. The CDR3 nucleotides read TGCGCCAGCAGCCTGGGACAGGGGGCTATCGGAAACACCATATATTTT. It yields the protein CASSLGQGAIGNTIYF.

The sample holds a few counts of this clonotype. The rearrangement uses TRBV6-5 and TRBJ1-1; TRBD1 aligns across 8 bases. The CDR3 has 14 amino acids. The J segment lost 5 bases and the V segment lost 3 bases, leaving 5 bases of the junction unmatched. From germline, CDR1 is MNHEY and CDR2 SVGAGI. DNA of the CDR3: TGTGCCAGCAGTTATCAGGGGGCCTCGACTGAAGCTTTCTTT. It translates to CASSYQGASTEAFF.

The chain employs TRBV4-3 and TRBJ2-5; TRBD2 agrees at 8 bases. The V segment lost 1 base and the J segment 5 bases; nucleotides outside the gene matches: 6. The germline V gene encodes CDR1 LGHNA and CDR2 YSLEER. The CDR3 runs to 15 residues. The DNA for the CDR3 is TGCGCCAGCAGCCAAGGGACTAGCTCGGAGGAGACCCAGTACTTC. Translated, it gives CASSQGTSSEETQYF.

J is TRBJ2-5 and V is TRBV12-3 or TRBV12-4, with D hard to call. V was pared by 0 bases and J by 6 bases, with 5 bases between. This CDR3 is built from 12 residues. The CDR3 sequence: CASSLASKTQYF. In DNA, the CDR3 is TGTGCCAGCAGTTTAGCGAGCAAGACCCAGTACTTC.

This clonotype was counted only a few times. The chain has TRBV6-5 and TRBJ2-3, with 7 bases aligning to TRBD2. CDR1 MNHEY and CDR2 SVGAGI come from the germline V gene. V dropped 4 bases and J dropped 0; count of bases not matched to a gene: 10. The CDR3 has 17 residues. Here the CDR3 DNA reads TGTGCCAGCAGTTCCCGTGGTAGCGGGTTTAGCACAGATACGCAGTATTTT. Translation: CASSSRGSGFSTDTQYF.

This chain uses TRBV28 with TRBJ2-7, with D maybe TRBD2 (6 bases). This CDR3 contains 12 residues. Germline V gives CDR1 MDHEN, CDR2 SYDVKM. V lost 6 bases and J lost 7, with 13 bases in between. The CDR3 DNA is TGTGCCAGCAGGGGTCTAGCGCGAGAGCAGTACTTC. Protein sequence: CASRGLAREQYF. Supplemented by reference TRBV28 and TRBJ2-7, the full variable domain reads DVKVTQSSRYLVKRTGEKVFLECVQDMDHENMFWYRQDPGLGLRLIYFSYDVKMKEKGDIPEGYSVSREKKERFSLILESASTNQTSMYLCASRGLAREQYFGPGTRLTVT.

This clonotype was found many times. This chain joins TRBV29-1 and TRBJ1-1, with 8 positions matching TRBD1. CDR3 length: 14 amino acids. Germline V gene data show CDR1 as SQVTM and CDR2 as ANQGSEA. With V trimmed by 3 bases and J by 1 base, 4 bases remained unmatched. For the CDR3, the DNA is TGCAGCGTTGACAGGGGGCGGCGGAACACTGAAGCTTTCTTT. It codes for CSVDRGRRNTEAFF. Full variable domain (missing parts from reference TRBV29-1 and TRBJ1-1): SAVISQKPSRDICQRGTSLTIQCQVDSQVTMMFWYRQQPGQSLTLIATANQGSEATYESGFVIDKFPISRPNLTFSTLTVSNMSPEDSSIYLCSVDRGRRNTEAFFGQGTRLTVV.

This clonotype was recorded many times. J is TRBJ1-2 and V is TRBV29-1; the D gene is possibly TRBD1 (5 bases). Trimming left V 3 bases short and J 8 bases short, with 13 bases between. The CDR3 covers 12 residues. Germline CDR1 reads SQVTM; CDR2 reads ANQGSEA. The CDR3 here is CSVDDGASGYTF. CDR3 nucleotide sequence: TGCAGCGTTGATGATGGGGCAAGCGGCTACACCTTC. The full variable domain, its missing parts supplied by reference TRBV29-1 and TRBJ1-2, is SAVISQKPSRDICQRGTSLTIQCQVDSQVTMMFWYRQQPGQSLTLIATANQGSEATYESGFVIDKFPISRPNLTFSTLTVSNMSPEDSSIYLCSVDDGASGYTFGSGTRLTVV.

V and J are TRBV7-9 and TRBJ2-1, with 7 positions matching TRBD1. With 6 bases clipped from V and 14 bases from J, the junction kept 7 bases outside the gene matches. From germline, CDR1 is SEHNR and CDR2 FQNEAQ (reference sequence). The CDR3 consists of 11 residues. The CDR3 spells CASSYRDSEFF. The CDR3 DNA follows: TGTGCCAGCAGTTACCGGGACAGCGAGTTCTTC.